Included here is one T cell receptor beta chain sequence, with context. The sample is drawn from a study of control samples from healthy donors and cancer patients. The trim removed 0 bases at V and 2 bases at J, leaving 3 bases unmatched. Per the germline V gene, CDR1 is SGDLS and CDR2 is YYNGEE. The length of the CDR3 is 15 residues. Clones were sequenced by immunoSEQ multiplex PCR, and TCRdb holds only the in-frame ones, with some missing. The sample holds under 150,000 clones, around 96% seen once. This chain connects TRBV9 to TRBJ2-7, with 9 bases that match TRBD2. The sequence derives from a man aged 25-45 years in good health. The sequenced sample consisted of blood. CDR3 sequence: CASSVGAGGTYEQYF. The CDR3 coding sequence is TGTGCCAGCAGCGTAGGAGCGGGGGGCACCTACGAGCAGTACTTC. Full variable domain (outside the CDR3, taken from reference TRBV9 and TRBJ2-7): DSGVTQTPKHLITATGQRVTLRCSPRSGDLSVYWYQQSLDQGLQFLIQYYNGEERAKGNILERFSAQQFPDLHSELNLSSLELGDSALYFCASSVGAGGTYEQYFGPGTRLTVT.